These 10 T cell receptor beta chains were sequenced from one sample in a study of type 1 regulatory T cells. TCRdb itself ran the reads through MiXCR, one entry per CDR3 protein. The top ten clones hold roughly 2.1% of a sample with more than 60,000 distinct CDR3 sequences, 45% to 50% of them seen once. Antigens of these TCRs are unknown. Sequenced sample: cultured non-Tr1 T cells, either the whole culture or a sorted T cell fraction (not recorded which). The receptors shown here come from a human donor in good health.

This clonotype was observed a few times. V gene TRBV2 combines with J gene TRBJ1-1; D is unclear. Deletions cut 7 bases from V and 5 bases from J, with 14 bases between. Germline V gene lookup returns CDR1 SNHLY and CDR2 FYNNEI. The CDR3 length is 13 residues. The DNA for the CDR3 is TGTGCCAGCACGCCGAATATTGGTACTGAAGCTTTCTTT. As protein: CASTPNIGTEAFF.

This clonotype was detected a few times. The chain employs TRBV3-1 and TRBJ2-7; unclear D gene. V was pared by 4 bases and J by 2 bases, with 6 bases between. The CDR3 has 12 amino acids. CDR1 and CDR2 (germline): LGHDT, YNNKEL (reference sequence). This chain's CDR3 is CASSLGTYEQYF. CDR3 bases: TGTGCCAGCAGCCTAGGAACCTACGAGCAGTACTTC.

The rearrangement links TRBV30 to TRBJ2-7; 7 nucleotides match TRBD1. Losses at the gene ends were 3 bases for V and 1 base for J; bases not matched to a gene: 9. In germline, CDR1 is GTSNPN, CDR2 SVGIG (reference sequence). The CDR3 contains 15 residues. The CDR3 DNA is TGTGCCTGGAGCGCCGGGCAGGGGGTTTCCTACGAGCAGTACTTC. This sequence encodes CAWSAGQGVSYEQYF.

The rearrangement joins TRBV20-1 to TRBJ1-2; TRBD1 aligns across 8 bases. Germline V gene lookup returns CDR1 DFQATT and CDR2 SNEGSKA (reference sequence). There are 13 residues in the CDR3. Unmatched junction bases numbered 7, after V lost 2 bases and J lost 8 bases. DNA of the CDR3: TGCAGTGCTAGATCAGCAGGGGGCGGAGGCTACACCTTC. Protein sequence: CSARSAGGGGYTF.

The chain links TRBV3-1 to TRBJ2-7; 7 positions match TRBD2. The CDR3 sequence is 14 residues long. V was pared by 4 bases and J by 2 bases, with 5 bases of the junction left unmatched. Looked up from germline, CDR1 is LGHDT and CDR2 is YNNKEL (reference sequence). The CDR3 loop is CASSRGGVPYEQYF. The CDR3 nucleotides read TGTGCCAGCAGCCGGGGGGGAGTGCCCTACGAGCAGTACTTC.

V usage is TRBV23-1 and J usage is TRBJ2-3; D call uncertain. TRBV23-1 is an ORF; its function is uncertain. The ends were cut back, 3 bases at V and 6 bases at J, with 16 bases in the middle. This CDR3 has 15 residues. In DNA, the CDR3 is TGCGCCAGCAGTCAGCCTACCAAGCCGGCGGATACGCAGTATTTT. The encoded protein is CASSQPTKPADTQYF.

J is TRBJ2-1 and V is TRBV20-1; 8 nucleotides align to TRBD2. CDR3 length equals 13 residues. Germline-derived CDR1 and CDR2 are DFQATT and SNEGSKA (reference sequence). V lost 7 bases to trimming and J lost 6 bases; unmatched junction nucleotides: 8. CDR3 residues: CSVPGLGRNEQFF. CDR3 nucleotide sequence: TGCAGTGTCCCGGGACTAGGGCGCAATGAGCAGTTCTTC.

The gene calls are TRBV11-2 and TRBJ2-1; 9 nucleotides match TRBD2. CDR3 size: 17 residues. The J segment lost 8 bases and the V segment lost 5 bases, leaving 16 bases of the junction unmatched. Germline-derived CDR1 and CDR2 are SGHAT and FQNNGV. CDR3 sequence: CASSPIGRGGAVYEQFF. CDR3 DNA sequence: TGTGCCAGCAGCCCCATCGGGCGCGGGGGGGCCGTATATGAGCAGTTCTTC.

This chain's CDR3 is CASSLVSGPYEQYF. DNA for the CDR3: TGCGCCAGCAGCTTGGTATCCGGACCCTACGAGCAGTACTTC. J is TRBJ2-7 and V is TRBV5-1; unclear D gene. V was trimmed by 0 bases and J by 2 bases, leaving 9 bases between them. CDR3 length: 14 residues. Germline CDR1 and CDR2: SGHRS and YFSETQ.

This chain joins TRBV28 and TRBJ2-2; D could derive from TRBD1 or TRBD2 (5 bases each). The CDR3 loop spans 15 amino acids. In germline, CDR1 is MDHEN, CDR2 SYDVKM. The ends were cut back, 2 bases at V and 4 bases at J, with 11 bases in the middle. CDR3 DNA sequence: TGTGCCAGCAGTTTAAGGGACCGTAGCACCGGGGAGCTGTTTTTT. Residues: CASSLRDRSTGELFF.